The clone carrying this T cell receptor (beta chain) was found a few times. Its matching antigen is unknown. These data belong to a study of beta chain features in type 1 diabetes. Expressed TCRB transcripts were sequenced because the isolated RNA had all been reverse transcribed beforehand. Repertoires were generated with immunoSEQ multiplex PCR, while TCRdb's copy carries only in-frame clones and drops some. Here the sample spans some 200,000 clones, 15% to 20% being singletons. Findings and caveats of the study: There was a moderate but significant shortening of TCRB CDR3s in all four CD4+ subsets of Type 1 diabetes patients.

CDR3 length equals 15 residues. The germline gives CDR1 SEHNR, CDR2 FQNEAQ (reference sequence). Trimming took off 3 bases at V and 3 bases at J, with 11 bases between the two ends. Sequencing was carried out using naive CD4+ T cells from blood. The rearrangement uses TRBV7-9 and TRBJ2-2; TRBD2 is a possible D gene (5 bases). The source of this sequence is a young man with type 1 diabetes. The DNA for the CDR3 is TGTGCCAGCAGCTTTTTGCTAGCCGACACCGGGGAGCTGTTTTTT. Residues: CASSFLLADTGELFF.